The next 9 T cell receptor beta chains were all read from a single sample in a study of regulatory T cells in long-lasting Graves disease. According to the study, TCR beta libraries were built with iRepertoire HTBI primers and CDR3-region Arm-PCR. TCRdb called the multiplex PCR reads again in MiXCR, with one record for every CDR3 protein. The sample has roughly 440,000 distinct CDR3 sequences; about a sixth are singletons. Noted time point: newly diagnosed GD, antithyroid drugs for less than 3 months. Making the TCR library involved RNA that had been extracted from PBMCs. These data also featured in a second study, about T cells in Graves' hyperthyroidism and ophthalmopathy.

This specimen consisted of peripheral blood mononuclear cells (PBMCs), obtained at new diagnosis, from a patient treated with antithyroid drugs. Receptors were obtained from a woman aged 18-30 years with Graves disease.

At least ten counts were recorded for this clonotype. For the CDR3, the DNA is TGTGCCAGCAGTTTCAGGTTTTCCTCCTACGAGCAGTACTTC. This gives the protein CASSFRFSSYEQYF. J is TRBJ2-7 and V is TRBV28, with D unresolved. The CDR3 spans 14 residues. Germline CDR1 is MDHEN and CDR2 is SYDVKM. V was shortened by 3 bases and J by 0 bases, with 9 bases between the two germline ends. The full variable domain, in which reference TRBV28 and TRBJ2-7 provide the parts outside the CDR3, is DVKVTQSSRYLVKRTGEKVFLECVQDMDHENMFWYRQDPGLGLRLIYFSYDVKMKEKGDIPEGYSVSREKKERFSLILESASTNQTSMYLCASSFRFSSYEQYFGPGTRLTVT.

This clonotype was found many times. The gene calls are TRBV18 and TRBJ1-1; 9 bases line up with TRBD1. This CDR3 is built from 16 residues. Germline-derived CDR1 and CDR2 are KGHSH and LQKENI. The trim removed 4 bases at V and 0 bases at J, leaving 6 bases unmatched. CDR3 sequence: CASSHRDRVMNTEAFF. DNA of the CDR3: TGTGCCAGCTCACACCGGGACAGGGTCATGAACACTGAAGCTTTCTTT.

This clonotype was counted ten times or more. This rearrangement joins TRBV29-1 to TRBJ2-1, with D possibly matching TRBD2 (6 bases). The CDR3 contains 13 residues. Trimming left V 6 bases short and J 7 bases short, with 16 bases between. The germline V gene encodes CDR1 SQVTM and CDR2 ANQGSEA. For the CDR3, the DNA is TGCAGCGTACCGGGCGGGGAAGCAAATGAGCAGTTCTTC. Encoded protein: CSVPGGEANEQFF.

In this sample, this clonotype turned up many times. The V gene is TRBV7-9, the J gene TRBJ2-1, with a weak D call TRBD2 (5 bases). Trimming removed 6 bases from V and 0 bases from J, with 18 bases in between. CDR3 size: 17 residues. Germline values: CDR1 SEHNR, CDR2 FQNEAQ (reference sequence). In nucleotides, the CDR3 is TGTGCCAGCAGACCCGCTCGGACTCGCAGCTCCTACAATGAGCAGTTCTTC. Its protein product is CASRPARTRSSYNEQFF.

This clonotype was seen repeatedly, ten times or more. J is TRBJ2-1 and V is TRBV2; D not resolved. The V end lost 7 bases, the J end lost 7 bases, and 11 bases lay between the germline ends. The CDR3 spans 12 residues. Germline V gene data show CDR1 as SNHLY and CDR2 as FYNNEI. This CDR3 reads CASNLFMNEQFF. The CDR3 coding sequence is TGTGCCAGCAATCTGTTTATGAATGAGCAGTTCTTC.

This clonotype appeared many times. The CDR3 sequence: CASSLGGLAGDDYNEQFF. The CDR3 DNA is TGTGCCAGCAGCTTAGGGGGACTAGCGGGTGACGACTACAATGAGCAGTTCTTC. The genes are TRBV11-2 and TRBJ2-1; TRBD2 matches at 12 bases. Germline trimming cut 1 base from V and 3 bases from J; bases unmatched to any gene: 7. CDR1 SGHAT and CDR2 FQNNGV come from the germline V gene. The CDR3 extends over 18 amino acids.

This clonotype was recorded at least ten times. The chain is built from TRBV2 and TRBJ2-1; D gene unclear. The length of the CDR3 is 12 residues. Germline V gives CDR1 SNHLY, CDR2 FYNNEI. V lost 7 bases and J lost 6, with 10 bases in between. CDR3 sequence: CASTPVANEQFF. CDR3 bases: TGTGCCAGCACGCCGGTGGCCAATGAGCAGTTCTTC.

This chain joins TRBV9 and TRBJ2-3; D gene ambiguous. V was cut by 4 bases and J by 2 bases, with 11 bases left in between. The CDR3 spans 14 residues. CDR1 and CDR2 from the germline V gene are SGDLS and YYNGEE. The CDR3 region is CASSIDLNTDTQYF. The CDR3 region has the DNA TGTGCCAGCAGCATAGACCTCAACACAGATACGCAGTATTTT.

This clonotype was seen at least ten times. J is TRBJ2-2 and V is TRBV2; D not certain. The CDR3 extends over 15 amino acids. With 3 bases removed from V and 4 bases from J, the gap between germline ends came to 12 bases. Germline V lookup: CDR1 SNHLY, CDR2 FYNNEI. The CDR3 loop is CASSDRALGTGELFF. The CDR3 DNA follows: TGTGCCAGCAGTGATCGAGCGCTCGGCACCGGGGAGCTGTTTTTT. Full variable domain (rest looked up from reference TRBV2 and TRBJ2-2): EPEVTQTPSHQVTQMGQEVILRCVPISNHLYFYWYRQILGQKVEFLVSFYNNEISEKSEIFDDQFSVERPDGSNFTLKIRSTKLEDSAMYFCASSDRALGTGELFFGEGSRLTVL.